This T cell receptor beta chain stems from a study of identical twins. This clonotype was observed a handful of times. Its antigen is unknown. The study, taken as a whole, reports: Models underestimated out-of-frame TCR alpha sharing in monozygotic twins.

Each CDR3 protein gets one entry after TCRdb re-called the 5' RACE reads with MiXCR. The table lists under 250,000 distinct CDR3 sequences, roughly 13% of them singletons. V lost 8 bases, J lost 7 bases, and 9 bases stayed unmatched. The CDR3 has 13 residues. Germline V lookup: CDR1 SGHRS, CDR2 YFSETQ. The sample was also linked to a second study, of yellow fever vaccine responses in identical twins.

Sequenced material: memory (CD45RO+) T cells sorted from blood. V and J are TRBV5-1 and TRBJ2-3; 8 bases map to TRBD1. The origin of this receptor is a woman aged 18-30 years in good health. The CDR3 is CASTGTGTYTQYF. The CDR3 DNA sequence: TGCGCCAGTACCGGGACAGGTACATATACGCAGTATTTT.